This entry lists 31 T cell receptor beta chains sequenced from one sample in a study of blood T cell repertoires in COVID-19. Sequencing was performed with immunoSEQ multiplex PCR; in TCRdb, only in-frame clones are kept and a portion is missing. The sample includes under 50,000 clones, over 70% of them seen just once. The sample taken for sequencing was peripheral blood. These receptors all stem from a man in his 70s with acute or convalescent COVID-19.

CDR3 amino acids: CASSLGQGERGANVLTF. CDR3 DNA: TGTGCCAGCAGTTTAGGACAGGGAGAGCGCGGGGCCAACGTCCTGACTTTC. The chain has TRBV27 and TRBJ2-6; 8 bases map to TRBD1. Germline lookup yields CDR1 MNHEY and CDR2 SMNVEV (reference sequence). This CDR3 has 17 residues. V dropped 2 bases and J dropped 4; count of bases not matched to a gene: 7.

V usage is TRBV2 and J usage is TRBJ1-2; 7 bases align to TRBD1. The CDR3 spans 12 residues. Losses at the gene ends were 2 bases for V and 6 bases for J; bases not matched to a gene: 0. CDR1 and CDR2 from the germline V gene are SNHLY and FYNNEI. The CDR3 DNA is TGTGCCAGCAGTGAACAGGGGGATGGCTACACCTTC. This translates into CASSEQGDGYTF.

The chain carries TRBV5-6 and TRBJ1-1, with D possibly being TRBD1 (6 bases). Per germline, CDR1 SGHDT and CDR2 YYEEEE. Deletions cut 3 bases from V and 5 bases from J, with 17 bases between. This CDR3 has 15 amino acids. The CDR3 is CASSSQNRVGTEAFF. DNA of the CDR3: TGTGCCAGCAGCTCTCAAAACAGGGTCGGAACTGAAGCTTTCTTT.

This chain uses TRBV11-2 with TRBJ1-6, with 8 bases aligning to TRBD1. The CDR3 sequence is 18 residues long. Trimming took 3 bases from V and 8 from J; bases not matched to a gene: 15. CDR1 is SGHAT and CDR2 is FQNNGV in the germline V gene. The CDR3 DNA reads as TGTGCCAGCAGCTTCCTTCCCGGGACAGGCCTTCGGGATTCACCCCTCCACTTT. Protein: CASSFLPGTGLRDSPLHF.

This rearrangement joins TRBV4-3 to TRBJ1-5; D not resolved. Germline V gives CDR1 LGHNA, CDR2 YSLEER. V lost 0 bases to trimming and J lost 7 bases, with 13 bases between them. The CDR3 spans 15 residues. CDR3 coding DNA: TGCGCCAGCAGCCAAGATAAGGGCTCGGGGCAGCCCCAGCATTTT. It yields the protein CASSQDKGSGQPQHF.

The chain combines TRBV2 with TRBJ2-1, with 12 bases that match TRBD2. Losses at the gene ends were 6 bases for V and 8 bases for J; bases not matched to a gene: 8. The CDR3 consists of 15 residues. CDR1 is SNHLY, CDR2 FYNNEI, per germline. This CDR3 is CASRETSGGVDEQFF. CDR3 sequence (DNA): TGTGCCAGCAGGGAGACTAGCGGGGGTGTCGATGAGCAGTTCTTC. The whole variable domain, remainder taken from reference TRBV2 and TRBJ2-1, is EPEVTQTPSHQVTQMGQEVILRCVPISNHLYFYWYRQILGQKVEFLVSFYNNEISEKSEIFDDQFSVERPDGSNFTLKIRSTKLEDSAMYFCASRETSGGVDEQFFGPGTRLTVL.

The rearrangement uses TRBV28 and TRBJ2-2; 10 nucleotides line up with TRBD1. The CDR3 extends over 13 amino acids. V was pared by 10 bases and J by 6 bases, with 5 bases of the junction left unmatched. The germline V gene has CDR1 MDHEN and CDR2 SYDVKM. CDR3 sequence (DNA): TGTGCCATCACGACAGGGGGCTCCGGGGAGCTGTTTTTT. It is translated as CAITTGGSGELFF.

V and J are TRBV20-1 and TRBJ1-5; D might be TRBD1 (5 bases). This CDR3 region has 11 residues. CDR1 and CDR2 from the germline V gene are DFQATT and SNEGSKA (reference sequence). Trimming left V 6 bases short and J 9 bases short, with 12 bases between. CDR3: CSAFGGGPQHF. For the CDR3, the DNA is TGCAGTGCCTTCGGGGGGGGGCCCCAGCATTTT.

The genes are TRBV11-3 and TRBJ2-1, with D tentatively TRBD2 (5 bases). The CDR3 runs 16 residues. Trimming cost V 5 bases and J 1 base, with 15 bases left between them. CDR1 is SGHNT and CDR2 is YENEEA in the germline V gene. The CDR3 sequence is CASSPRAALSYNEQFF. The CDR3 coding sequence is TGTGCCAGCAGCCCCCGAGCGGCCCTTTCCTACAATGAGCAGTTCTTC.

This chain connects TRBV7-9 to TRBJ1-5; D remains unclear. Germline CDR1 is SEHNR and CDR2 is FQNEAQ (reference sequence). V was shortened by 6 bases and J by 0 bases, with 6 bases between the two germline ends. CDR3 length: 13 amino acids. The chain's CDR3 is CASSFNSNQPQHF. The DNA of the CDR3 is TGTGCCAGCAGTTTTAATAGCAATCAGCCCCAGCATTTT.

J is TRBJ1-5 and V is TRBV27; TRBD1 might be the D (5 bases). Germline-derived CDR1 and CDR2 are MNHEY and SMNVEV (reference sequence). CDR3 length: 13 residues. V shed 4 bases and J shed 4 bases, with 8 bases lying between them. CDR3 sequence: CASSWGGNQPQHF. DNA of the CDR3: TGTGCCAGCAGTTGGGGGGGAAATCAGCCCCAGCATTTT.

In nucleotides, the CDR3 is TGTGCCAGCAGCGTGACCCCAGGGCCGAACACTGAAGCTTTCTTT. Protein sequence: CASSVTPGPNTEAFF. The chain is built from TRBV9 and TRBJ1-1, with D tentatively TRBD1 (5 bases). CDR1 is SGDLS and CDR2 is YYNGEE in the germline V gene. Trimming took off 2 bases at V and 1 base at J, with 12 bases between the two ends. This CDR3 has 15 residues.

The rearrangement links TRBV5-1 to TRBJ1-1; 10 nucleotides line up with TRBD1. V was clipped by 7 bases and J by 5 bases; unmatched bases: 8. Germline loops: CDR1 SGHRS, CDR2 YFSETQ. The length of the CDR3 is 14 residues. The CDR3 loop is CASRQGAGGTEAFF. CDR3 coding DNA: TGCGCCAGCCGACAGGGGGCTGGTGGGACTGAAGCTTTCTTT.

J is TRBJ1-1 and V is TRBV29-1, with D unresolved. The CDR3 extends over 11 amino acids. Per germline, CDR1 SQVTM and CDR2 ANQGSEA. V gave up 4 bases and J gave up 1 base, with 4 bases separating them. In DNA, the CDR3 is TGCAGCGTTGCACAGAACACTGAAGCTTTCTTT. Translating gives CSVAQNTEAFF.

This rearrangement joins TRBV2 to TRBJ1-6; no reliable D call. Germline assignment: CDR1 SNHLY and CDR2 FYNNEI. Trimming removed 3 bases from V and 1 base from J, with 4 bases in between. The CDR3 consists of 14 residues. The CDR3 here is CASSDRSYNSPLHF. The CDR3 nucleotides read TGTGCCAGCAGTGATCGGTCCTATAATTCACCCCTCCACTTT.

This chain connects TRBV7-3 to TRBJ1-2, with 7 bases that match TRBD1. This CDR3 is built from 14 residues. The V gene end was trimmed by 5 bases and the J gene end by 4 bases; junction bases not matched to a gene: 7. The germline V gene encodes CDR1 SGHTA and CDR2 FQGTGA. DNA of the CDR3: TGTGCCAGCAGCCGGGACAGTAGGTTCTATGGCTACACCTTC. Translation gives CASSRDSRFYGYTF.

The chain joins TRBV7-3 to TRBJ1-2, with 9 bases that match TRBD1. Per the germline V gene, CDR1 is SGHTA and CDR2 is FQGTGA. V trimming: 4 bases; J trimming: 4 bases; junction bases outside the gene matches: 7. The CDR3 covers 15 residues. The CDR3 loop reads CASSSTGGAGYGYTF. The CDR3 DNA reads TGTGCCAGCAGCTCCACAGGGGGCGCAGGCTATGGCTACACCTTC. The full variable domain, with the rest looked up from reference TRBV7-3 and TRBJ1-2, is GAGVSQTPSNKVTEKGKYVELRCDPISGHTALYWYRQSLGQGPEFLIYFQGTGAADDSGLPNDRFFAVRPEGSVSTLKIQRTERGDSAVYLCASSSTGGAGYGYTFGSGTRLTVV.

The chain carries TRBV29-1 and TRBJ1-5, with a tentative D call TRBD1 (6 bases). This CDR3 is 14 amino acids long. CDR1 SQVTM and CDR2 ANQGSEA come from the germline V gene. Trimming cost V 7 bases and J 7 bases, with 20 bases left between them. CDR3 DNA: TGCAGCGCTGGGGACATTGGAGGAGGACAGCCCCAGCATTTT. It yields the protein CSAGDIGGGQPQHF. The whole variable domain, remainder taken from reference TRBV29-1 and TRBJ1-5, is SAVISQKPSRDICQRGTSLTIQCQVDSQVTMMFWYRQQPGQSLTLIATANQGSEATYESGFVIDKFPISRPNLTFSTLTVSNMSPEDSSIYLCSAGDIGGGQPQHFGDGTRLSIL.

This clone showed up just once. The chain combines TRBV20-1 with TRBJ1-1; D perhaps matches TRBD1 (6 bases). Germline loops: CDR1 DFQATT, CDR2 SNEGSKA (reference sequence). Trimming removed 5 bases from V and 4 bases from J, with 20 bases in between. This CDR3 region has 15 residues. The CDR3 region is CSACDQGRGRTEAFF. CDR3 DNA sequence: TGCAGTGCTTGTGATCAGGGGAGGGGTCGCACTGAAGCTTTCTTT.

V and J are TRBV5-8 and TRBJ1-2; the D is unclear. This CDR3 is 15 amino acids long. Deletions cut 1 base from V and 4 bases from J, with 14 bases between. Per the germline V gene, CDR1 is SGHTS and CDR2 is YDEGEE. This chain's CDR3 is CASSLLRWRSYGYTF. For the CDR3, the DNA is TGTGCCAGCAGCTTGCTCCGTTGGCGGTCCTATGGCTACACCTTC.

The rearrangement links TRBV6-4 to TRBJ1-1; D gene unclear. Germline values: CDR1 MRHNA, CDR2 SNTAGT. The CDR3 runs 14 residues. V lost 0 bases and J 1 base, leaving 6 bases between the germline ends. CDR3 amino acids: CASSDSSRNTEAFF. The CDR3 nucleotides read TGTGCCAGCAGTGACTCGTCTCGGAACACTGAAGCTTTCTTT.

The chain carries TRBV25-1 and TRBJ2-1; maybe TRBD2 (6 bases). Deletions cut 9 bases from V and 0 bases from J, with 12 bases between. The CDR3 runs to 14 residues. Per germline, CDR1 MGHDK and CDR2 SYGVNS. DNA of the CDR3: TGTGCCAGTTGCGGGAAAAGCTCCTACAATGAGCAGTTCTTC. It codes for CASCGKSSYNEQFF.

V is TRBV29-1 and J is TRBJ1-1; a possible D gene is TRBD1 (5 bases). Trimming removed 1 base from V and 4 bases from J, with 13 bases in between. This CDR3 has 14 amino acids. Germline V lookup: CDR1 SQVTM, CDR2 ANQGSEA. The CDR3 here is CSVEGGREGTEAFF. As DNA, the CDR3 is TGCAGCGTTGAAGGGGGCAGGGAGGGCACTGAAGCTTTCTTT.

The chain is built from TRBV9 and TRBJ2-2; D might be TRBD2 (5 bases). The germline V gene has CDR1 SGDLS and CDR2 YYNGEE. The CDR3 is 14 amino acids. V lost 3 bases, J lost 4 bases, and 10 bases lay in between. The CDR3 loop reads CASSAGGRTGELFF. DNA for the CDR3: TGTGCCAGCAGCGCGGGCGGGCGCACCGGGGAGCTGTTTTTT.

This clone was seen a single time. The V gene is TRBV19, the J gene TRBJ1-5, with 7 positions matching TRBD1. The trim removed 5 bases at V and 7 bases at J, leaving 5 bases unmatched. This CDR3 region has 13 residues. Germline V gene sequence: CDR1 LNHDA, CDR2 SQIVND (reference sequence). CDR3 coding DNA: TGTGCCAGTAGTCCTCAGGGGGACCAGCCCCAGCATTTT. Translated: CASSPQGDQPQHF.

This clone has just a few counts. At one end the junction does not follow the germline gene, possibly because of a read error. The rearrangement joins TRBV27 to TRBJ2-2; tentative D call: TRBD2 (5 bases). Germline CDR1 and CDR2: MNHEY and SMNVEV (reference sequence). The CDR3 sequence is 15 residues long. CDR3 nucleotide sequence: TGTGCCAGCAGTTTTCAAACCGGGAACGCCGGGGAGCTGTTTTTT. Protein: CASSFQTGNAGELFF.

This chain links TRBV28 with TRBJ1-4, with D hard to call. Germline V CDR1 and CDR2: MDHEN, SYDVKM. Deletions cut 7 bases from V and 4 bases from J, with 16 bases between. The CDR3 runs to 15 residues. CDR3 nucleotides: TGTGCCAGCACCCTGGGCCCAGGCCGTAATGAAAAACTGTTTTTT. Translation gives CASTLGPGRNEKLFF.

CDR3 protein: CASSSLDRVEDTQYF. CDR3 DNA: TGTGCCAGCAGTTCTCTTGACAGGGTTGAAGATACGCAGTATTTT. The chain is built from TRBV27 and TRBJ2-3; 7 bases map to TRBD1. V lost 4 bases and J lost 5; bases outside the gene matches: 9. Germline V gene lookup returns CDR1 MNHEY and CDR2 SMNVEV (reference sequence). The CDR3 covers 15 residues.

The genes are TRBV7-2 and TRBJ1-4; D is perhaps TRBD1 (5 bases). The germline gives CDR1 SGHTA, CDR2 FQGNSA. The CDR3 is 15 residues long. Trimming cost V 1 base and J 7 bases, with 13 bases left between them. CDR3: CASSLVGGSVEKLFF. The CDR3 DNA reads TGTGCCAGCAGCTTAGTCGGGGGTTCGGTTGAAAAACTGTTTTTT. Complete variable domain (other parts from reference TRBV7-2 and TRBJ1-4): GAGVSQSPSNKVTEKGKDVELRCDPISGHTALYWYRQSLGQGLEFLIYFQGNSAPDKSGLPSDRFSAERTGGSVSTLTIQRTQQEDSAVYLCASSLVGGSVEKLFFGSGTQLSVL.

This clone was recorded a few times. The J gene is TRBJ1-4, the V gene TRBV30, with 8 nucleotides matching TRBD1. The CDR3 has 14 amino acids. Germline-derived CDR1 and CDR2 are GTSNPN and SVGIG (reference sequence). V dropped 2 bases and J dropped 10; count of bases not matched to a gene: 9. This CDR3 reads CAWSPHGQGVKLFF. The CDR3 coding sequence is TGTGCCTGGAGTCCCCATGGACAGGGAGTAAAACTGTTTTTT.

The genes are TRBV28 and TRBJ1-5; D might be TRBD1 (5 bases). The CDR3 consists of 15 residues. Between the trimmed V and J ends, which lost 7 bases and 9 bases, there was a span of 22 bases. Looked up from germline, CDR1 is MDHEN and CDR2 is SYDVKM. DNA of the CDR3: TGTGCCAGCATCGGGGAAATCGGGGGAGGGATGCCCCAGCATTTT. Translated, it gives CASIGEIGGGMPQHF.